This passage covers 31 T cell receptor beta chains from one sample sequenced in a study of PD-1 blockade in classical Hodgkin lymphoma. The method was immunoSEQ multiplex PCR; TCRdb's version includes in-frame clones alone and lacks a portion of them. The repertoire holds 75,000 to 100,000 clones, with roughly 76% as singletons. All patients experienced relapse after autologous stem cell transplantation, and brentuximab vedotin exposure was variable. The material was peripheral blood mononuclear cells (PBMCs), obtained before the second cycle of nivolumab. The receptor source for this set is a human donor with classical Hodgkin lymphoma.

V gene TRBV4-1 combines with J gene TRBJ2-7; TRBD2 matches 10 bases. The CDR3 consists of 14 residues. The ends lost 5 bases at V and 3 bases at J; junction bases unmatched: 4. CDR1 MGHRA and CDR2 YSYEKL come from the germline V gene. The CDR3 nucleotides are TGCGCCAGCAGCGGCCGGACTAGCGGCTACGAGCAGTACTTC. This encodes CASSGRTSGYEQYF.

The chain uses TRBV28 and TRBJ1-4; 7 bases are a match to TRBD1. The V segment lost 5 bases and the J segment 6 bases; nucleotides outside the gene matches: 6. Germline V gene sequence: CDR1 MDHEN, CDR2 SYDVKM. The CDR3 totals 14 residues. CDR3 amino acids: CASSVGQHYEKLFF. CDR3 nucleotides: TGTGCCAGCAGTGTGGGACAGCACTATGAAAAACTGTTTTTT.

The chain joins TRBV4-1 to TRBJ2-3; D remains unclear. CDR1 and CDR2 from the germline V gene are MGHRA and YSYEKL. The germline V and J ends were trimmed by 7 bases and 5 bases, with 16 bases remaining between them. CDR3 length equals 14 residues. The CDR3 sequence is CASKLAPIIDTQYF. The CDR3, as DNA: TGCGCCAGCAAGTTGGCCCCCATTATAGATACGCAGTATTTT.

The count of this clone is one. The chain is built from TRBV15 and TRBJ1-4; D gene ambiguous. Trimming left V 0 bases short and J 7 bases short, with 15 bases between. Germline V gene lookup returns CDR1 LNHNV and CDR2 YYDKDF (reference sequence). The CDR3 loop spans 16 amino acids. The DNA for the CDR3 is TGTGCCACCAGCAGAGATGCAAACCCCAGTGGTGAAAAACTGTTTTTT. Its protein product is CATSRDANPSGEKLFF.

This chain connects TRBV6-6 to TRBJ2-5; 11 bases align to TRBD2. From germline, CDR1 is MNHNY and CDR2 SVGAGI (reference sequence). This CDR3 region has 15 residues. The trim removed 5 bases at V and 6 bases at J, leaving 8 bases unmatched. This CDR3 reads CASSLAGGGSKTQYF. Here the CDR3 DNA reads TGTGCCAGCAGTCTAGCGGGAGGCGGGTCAAAGACCCAGTACTTC.

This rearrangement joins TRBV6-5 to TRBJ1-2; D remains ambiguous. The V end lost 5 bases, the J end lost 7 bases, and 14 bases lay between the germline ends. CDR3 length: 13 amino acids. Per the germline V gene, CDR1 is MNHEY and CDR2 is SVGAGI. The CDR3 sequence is CASSGWLLGGYTF. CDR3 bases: TGTGCCAGCAGTGGGTGGCTTTTGGGTGGCTACACCTTC.

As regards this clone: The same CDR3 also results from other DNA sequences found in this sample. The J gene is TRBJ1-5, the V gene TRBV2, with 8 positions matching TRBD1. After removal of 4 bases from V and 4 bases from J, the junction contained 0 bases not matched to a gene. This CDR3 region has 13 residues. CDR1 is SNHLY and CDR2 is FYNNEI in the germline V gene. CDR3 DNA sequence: TGTGCCAGCAGTGGACAGGGGAATCAGCCCCAGCATTTT. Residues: CASSGQGNQPQHF.

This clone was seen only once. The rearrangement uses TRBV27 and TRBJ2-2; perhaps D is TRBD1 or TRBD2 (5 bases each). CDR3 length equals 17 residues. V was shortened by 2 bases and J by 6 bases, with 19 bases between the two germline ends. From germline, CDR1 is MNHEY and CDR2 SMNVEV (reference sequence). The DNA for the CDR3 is TGTGCCAGCAGTTTAACTTTGGGGACCATTACGGCCGGGGAGCTGTTTTTT. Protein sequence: CASSLTLGTITAGELFF.

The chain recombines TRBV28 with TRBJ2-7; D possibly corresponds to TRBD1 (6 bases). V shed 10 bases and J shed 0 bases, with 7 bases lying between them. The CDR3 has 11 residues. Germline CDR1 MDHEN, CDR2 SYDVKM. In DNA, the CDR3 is TGTGCCACAGGGGTCTCCTACGAGCAGTACTTC. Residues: CATGVSYEQYF.

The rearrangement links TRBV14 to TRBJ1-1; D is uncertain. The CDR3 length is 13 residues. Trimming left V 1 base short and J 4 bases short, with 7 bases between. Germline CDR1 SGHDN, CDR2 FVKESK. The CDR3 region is CASSQAVSTEAFF. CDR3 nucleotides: TGTGCCAGCAGCCAAGCAGTCAGCACTGAAGCTTTCTTT. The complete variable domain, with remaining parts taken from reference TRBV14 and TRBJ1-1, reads EAGVTQFPSHSVIEKGQTVTLRCDPISGHDNLYWYRRVMGKEIKFLLHFVKESKQDESGMPNNRFLAERTGGTYSTLKVQPAELEDSGVYFCASSQAVSTEAFFGQGTRLTVV.

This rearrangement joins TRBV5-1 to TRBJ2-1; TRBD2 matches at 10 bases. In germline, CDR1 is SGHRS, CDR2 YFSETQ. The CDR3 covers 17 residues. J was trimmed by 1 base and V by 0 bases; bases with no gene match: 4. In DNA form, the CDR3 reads TGCGCCAGCAGCTTGGGGGGACTAGCGAGGTCCTACAATGAGCAGTTCTTC. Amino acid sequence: CASSLGGLARSYNEQFF.

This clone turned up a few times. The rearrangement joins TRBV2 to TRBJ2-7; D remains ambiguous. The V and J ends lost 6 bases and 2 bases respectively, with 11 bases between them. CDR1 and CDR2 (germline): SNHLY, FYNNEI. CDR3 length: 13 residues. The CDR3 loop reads CASSFDTTYEQYF. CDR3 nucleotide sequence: TGTGCCAGCAGCTTCGACACAACCTACGAGCAGTACTTC.

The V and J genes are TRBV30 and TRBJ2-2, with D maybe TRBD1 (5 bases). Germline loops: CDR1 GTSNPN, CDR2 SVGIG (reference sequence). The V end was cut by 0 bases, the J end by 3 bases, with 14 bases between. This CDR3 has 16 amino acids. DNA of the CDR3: TGTGCCTGGAGTGTAAATGGGGCGCCGGACACCGGGGAGCTGTTTTTT. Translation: CAWSVNGAPDTGELFF.

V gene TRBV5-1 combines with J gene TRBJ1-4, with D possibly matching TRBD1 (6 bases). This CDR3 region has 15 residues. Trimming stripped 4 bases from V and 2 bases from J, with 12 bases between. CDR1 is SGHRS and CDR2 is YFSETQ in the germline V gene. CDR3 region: CASSAGVVTNEKLFF. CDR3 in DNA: TGCGCCAGCAGCGCAGGGGTGGTTACTAATGAAAAACTGTTTTTT.

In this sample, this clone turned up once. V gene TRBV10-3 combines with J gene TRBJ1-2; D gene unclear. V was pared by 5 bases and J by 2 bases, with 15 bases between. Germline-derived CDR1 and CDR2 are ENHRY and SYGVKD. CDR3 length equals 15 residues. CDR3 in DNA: TGTGCCATCAGTACGACTACTACACCCAACTATGGCTACACCTTC. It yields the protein CAISTTTTPNYGYTF.

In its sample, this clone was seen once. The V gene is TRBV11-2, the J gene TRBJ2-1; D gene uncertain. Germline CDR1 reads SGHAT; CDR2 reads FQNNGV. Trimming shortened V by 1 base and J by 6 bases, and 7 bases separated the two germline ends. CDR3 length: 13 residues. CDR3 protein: CASSLVLGNEQFF. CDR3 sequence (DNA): TGTGCCAGCAGCTTAGTTCTTGGCAATGAGCAGTTCTTC.

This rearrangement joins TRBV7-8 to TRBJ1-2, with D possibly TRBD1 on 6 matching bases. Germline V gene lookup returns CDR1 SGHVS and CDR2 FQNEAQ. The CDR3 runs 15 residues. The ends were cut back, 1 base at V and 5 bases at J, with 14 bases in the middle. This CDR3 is CASSLGGGRGYGYTF. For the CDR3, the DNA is TGTGCCAGCAGCTTAGGCGGGGGGCGAGGATATGGCTACACCTTC.

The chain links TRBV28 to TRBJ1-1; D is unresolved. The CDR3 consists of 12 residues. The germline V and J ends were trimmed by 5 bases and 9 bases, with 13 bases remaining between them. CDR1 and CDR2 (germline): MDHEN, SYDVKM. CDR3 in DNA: TGTGCCAGCAGTCTACCGGCCGACCAAGCTTTCTTT. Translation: CASSLPADQAFF.

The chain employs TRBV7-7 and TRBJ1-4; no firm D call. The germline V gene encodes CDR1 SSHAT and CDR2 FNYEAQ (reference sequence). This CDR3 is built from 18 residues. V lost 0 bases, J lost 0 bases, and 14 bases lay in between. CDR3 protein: CASSLARTLLATNEKLFF. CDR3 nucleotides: TGTGCCAGCAGCTTAGCCCGCACCCTTCTTGCAACTAATGAAAAACTGTTTTTT.

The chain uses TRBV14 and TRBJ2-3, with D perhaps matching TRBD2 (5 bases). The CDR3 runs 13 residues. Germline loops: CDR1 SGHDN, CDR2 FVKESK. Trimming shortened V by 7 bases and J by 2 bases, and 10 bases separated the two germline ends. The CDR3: CASNEGATDTQYF. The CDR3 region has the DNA TGTGCCAGCAACGAGGGCGCCACAGATACGCAGTATTTT.

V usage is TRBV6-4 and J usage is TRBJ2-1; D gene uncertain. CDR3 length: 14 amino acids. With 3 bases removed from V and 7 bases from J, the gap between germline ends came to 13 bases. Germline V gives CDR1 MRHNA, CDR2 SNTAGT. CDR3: CASSDTSSLNEQFF. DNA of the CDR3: TGTGCCAGCAGTGATACGTCCTCCTTGAATGAGCAGTTCTTC.

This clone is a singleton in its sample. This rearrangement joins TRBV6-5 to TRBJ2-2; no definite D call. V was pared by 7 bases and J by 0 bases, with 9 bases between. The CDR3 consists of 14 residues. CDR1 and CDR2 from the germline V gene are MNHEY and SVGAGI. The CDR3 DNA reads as TGTGCCAGCACCCCTGGGACGAACACCGGGGAGCTGTTTTTT. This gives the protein CASTPGTNTGELFF.

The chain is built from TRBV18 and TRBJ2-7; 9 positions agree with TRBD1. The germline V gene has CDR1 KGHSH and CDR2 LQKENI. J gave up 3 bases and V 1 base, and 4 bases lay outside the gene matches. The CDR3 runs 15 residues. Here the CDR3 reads CASSPRTGVSYEQYF. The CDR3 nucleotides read TGTGCCAGCTCACCACGGACAGGGGTTAGCTACGAGCAGTACTTC. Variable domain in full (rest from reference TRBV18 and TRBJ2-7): NAGVMQNPRHLVRRRGQEARLRCSPMKGHSHVYWYRQLPEEGLKFMVYLQKENIIDESGMPKERFSAEFPKEGPSILRIQQVVRGDSAAYFCASSPRTGVSYEQYFGPGTRLTVT.

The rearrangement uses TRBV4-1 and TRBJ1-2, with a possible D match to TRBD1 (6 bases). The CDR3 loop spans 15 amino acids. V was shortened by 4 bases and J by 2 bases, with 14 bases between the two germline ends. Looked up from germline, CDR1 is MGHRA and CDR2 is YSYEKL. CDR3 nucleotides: TGCGCCAGCAGCCCCCCGACAGGCGACAACTATGGCTACACCTTC. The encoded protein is CASSPPTGDNYGYTF.

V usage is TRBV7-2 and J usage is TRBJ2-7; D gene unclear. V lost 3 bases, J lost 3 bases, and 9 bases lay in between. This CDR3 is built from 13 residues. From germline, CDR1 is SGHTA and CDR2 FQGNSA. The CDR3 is CASSFAVIYEQYF. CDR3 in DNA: TGTGCCAGCAGCTTTGCCGTAATCTACGAGCAGTACTTC.

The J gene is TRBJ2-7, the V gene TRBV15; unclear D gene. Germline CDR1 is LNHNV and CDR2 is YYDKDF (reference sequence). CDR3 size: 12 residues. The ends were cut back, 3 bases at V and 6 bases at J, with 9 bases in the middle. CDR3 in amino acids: CATSRGLGEQYF. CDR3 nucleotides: TGTGCCACCAGCAGGGGCCTGGGCGAGCAGTACTTC.

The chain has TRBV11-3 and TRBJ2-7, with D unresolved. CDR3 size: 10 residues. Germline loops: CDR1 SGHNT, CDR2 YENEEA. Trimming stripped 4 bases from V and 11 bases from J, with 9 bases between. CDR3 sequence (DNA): TGTGCCAGCAGCTCCCCTGACGAGTACTTC. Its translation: CASSSPDEYF.

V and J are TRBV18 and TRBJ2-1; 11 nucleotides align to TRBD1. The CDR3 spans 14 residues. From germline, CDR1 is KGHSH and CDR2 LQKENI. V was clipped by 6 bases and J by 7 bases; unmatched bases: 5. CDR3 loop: CASSVGTGGNEQFF. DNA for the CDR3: TGTGCCAGCTCGGTAGGGACAGGGGGAAATGAGCAGTTCTTC.

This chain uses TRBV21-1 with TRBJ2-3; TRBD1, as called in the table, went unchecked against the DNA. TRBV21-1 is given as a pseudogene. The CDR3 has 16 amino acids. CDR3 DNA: TGTGCCAGCAGCAAAGAGGGGGCCACCAGCACAGATACGCAGTATTTT. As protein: CASSKEGATSTDTQYF.

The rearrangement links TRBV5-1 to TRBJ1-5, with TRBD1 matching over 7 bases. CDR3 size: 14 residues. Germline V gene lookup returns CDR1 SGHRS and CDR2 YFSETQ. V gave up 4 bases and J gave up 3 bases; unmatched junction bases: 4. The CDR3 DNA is TGCGCCAGCAGCCCGGGACAGCCCAATCAGCCCCAGCATTTT. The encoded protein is CASSPGQPNQPQHF.

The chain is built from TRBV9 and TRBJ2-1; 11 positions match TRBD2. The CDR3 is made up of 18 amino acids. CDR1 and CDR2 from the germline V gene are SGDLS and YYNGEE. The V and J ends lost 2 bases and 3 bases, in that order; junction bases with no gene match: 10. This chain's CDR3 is CASSVSQSGTSGYNEQFF. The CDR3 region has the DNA TGTGCCAGCAGCGTCAGTCAGTCCGGGACTAGCGGCTACAATGAGCAGTTCTTC.